Following are 28 T cell receptor beta chains from one sample sequenced in a study of beta chain features in type 1 diabetes. The whole isolated RNA underwent reverse transcription, so sequencing captured expressed TCRB transcripts. Clones were read by immunoSEQ multiplex PCR, and TCRdb kept only the in-frame ones, dropping some. The sample has 150,000 to 160,000 clones; approximately 12% are singletons. The sequenced sample was central memory CD4+ T cells from blood. All receptors come from a man aged 18 to 29 in good health.

The J gene is TRBJ2-7, the V gene TRBV6-5; D may be TRBD2 (5 bases). Trimming left V 1 base short and J 1 base short, with 8 bases between. Germline values: CDR1 MNHEY, CDR2 SVGAGI. This CDR3 has 14 amino acids. DNA of the CDR3: TGTGCCAGCAGTTACTTTCGGGGTTCCTACGAGCAGTACTTC. Protein: CASSYFRGSYEQYF.

The chain uses TRBV7-2 and TRBJ1-6; D is undetermined. Trimming took 5 bases from V and 8 from J, leaving 16 bases between them. Germline lookup yields CDR1 SGHTA and CDR2 FQGNSA. The CDR3 runs 15 residues. The CDR3 here is CASSLMVGGDSPLHF. CDR3 nucleotides: TGTGCCAGCAGCCTTATGGTTGGAGGTGATTCACCCCTCCACTTT.

This rearrangement joins TRBV28 to TRBJ1-2, with 9 bases identical to TRBD1. The V gene end was trimmed by 5 bases and the J gene end by 8 bases; junction bases not matched to a gene: 6. Germline V gene lookup returns CDR1 MDHEN and CDR2 SYDVKM. This CDR3 has 13 residues. This CDR3 reads CASSTGQGRGYTF. DNA of the CDR3: TGTGCCAGCAGTACGGGACAGGGAAGAGGCTACACCTTC.

This chain uses TRBV2 with TRBJ1-1; D is undetermined. The V and J ends lost 9 bases and 1 base respectively, with 12 bases between them. The CDR3 totals 13 residues. Germline loops: CDR1 SNHLY, CDR2 FYNNEI. The CDR3 nucleotides read TGTGCCAGACGGGCCCCAGGGAACACTGAAGCTTTCTTT. Translation: CARRAPGNTEAFF.

The chain links TRBV19 to TRBJ1-1, with D maybe TRBD1 (6 bases). The CDR3 extends over 15 amino acids. Looked up from germline, CDR1 is LNHDA and CDR2 is SQIVND (reference sequence). V lost 4 bases to trimming and J lost 1 base, with 13 bases between them. CDR3 in DNA: TGTGCCAGTAGTACCTGGGGGGCGAGGAACACTGAAGCTTTCTTT. Translation: CASSTWGARNTEAFF.

The gene calls are TRBV9 and TRBJ2-7; D remains ambiguous. V lost 4 bases and J 0 bases, leaving 8 bases between the germline ends. CDR1 and CDR2 from the germline V gene are SGDLS and YYNGEE. The CDR3 sequence is 13 residues long. The CDR3 bases are TGTGCCAGCAGCATCGGGCCCTCCTACGAGCAGTACTTC. This gives the protein CASSIGPSYEQYF.

This chain joins TRBV11-2 and TRBJ1-5; D is uncertain. CDR3 size: 14 residues. V was shortened by 5 bases and J by 4 bases, with 12 bases between the two germline ends. Germline CDR1 SGHAT, CDR2 FQNNGV. The CDR3 bases are TGTGCCAGCAGCCCCTTGACTGCGAATCAGCCCCAGCATTTT. This sequence encodes CASSPLTANQPQHF.

This sequence joins TRBV23-1 and TRBJ2-7, with a weak D call TRBD2 (6 bases). TRBV23-1 is treated as an ORF (open reading frame) with a function not yet certain. This CDR3 contains 14 residues. The V gene lost 4 bases and the J gene lost 2 bases, with 12 bases spanning the gap. The CDR3 here is CASSLGTRAYEQYF. In nucleotides, the CDR3 is TGCGCCAGCAGTCTCGGGACTCGGGCCTACGAGCAGTACTTC.

The genes are TRBV28 and TRBJ1-2; D remains unclear. The CDR3 has 11 amino acids. The V gene's germline CDR1 is MDHEN and CDR2 SYDVKM. V lost 5 bases to trimming and J lost 4 bases, with 5 bases between them. CDR3 sequence reads: CASSPTYGYTF. As DNA, the CDR3 is TGTGCCAGCAGTCCTACCTATGGCTACACCTTC.

The chain couples TRBV30 to TRBJ1-6, with D maybe TRBD1 (5 bases). Germline loops: CDR1 GTSNPN, CDR2 SVGIG (reference sequence). The CDR3 is made up of 13 amino acids. V gave up 5 bases and J gave up 6 bases, with 11 bases separating them. CDR3 protein: CAWALGGNSPLHF. The CDR3 nucleotides read TGTGCCTGGGCCCTCGGGGGTAATTCACCCCTCCACTTT.

This clone showed up just a few times. V gene TRBV28 combines with J gene TRBJ2-1; the D is unclear. V lost 6 bases and J 0 bases, leaving 18 bases between the germline ends. This CDR3 comprises 17 residues. The V gene's germline CDR1 is MDHEN and CDR2 SYDVKM. CDR3 nucleotide sequence: TGTGCCAGCAGCCCCGGGCGGCGGAGTAACTCCTACAATGAGCAGTTCTTC. The encoded protein is CASSPGRRSNSYNEQFF.

This clone was detected once. The gene calls are TRBV5-4 and TRBJ2-2; 10 bases line up with TRBD2. This CDR3 spans 15 amino acids. The trim removed 0 bases at V and 6 bases at J, leaving 2 bases unmatched. Germline values: CDR1 SGHNT, CDR2 YYREEE (reference sequence). DNA for the CDR3: TGTGCCAGCAGCTTGGCGCTAGCGGGGGCCGGGGAGCTGTTTTTT. Protein: CASSLALAGAGELFF.

The gene calls are TRBV2 and TRBJ1-1; D possibly corresponds to TRBD1 (6 bases). The CDR3 extends over 13 amino acids. V was trimmed by 7 bases and J by 0 bases, leaving 9 bases between them. Germline V gene lookup returns CDR1 SNHLY and CDR2 FYNNEI. The CDR3 is CASMRGVNTEAFF. DNA for the CDR3: TGTGCCAGCATGAGGGGGGTGAACACTGAAGCTTTCTTT.

The genes are TRBV7-9 and TRBJ1-1; D call uncertain. Deletions cut 5 bases from V and 5 bases from J, with 18 bases between. Germline V gives CDR1 SEHNR, CDR2 FQNEAQ (reference sequence). CDR3 length: 15 amino acids. CDR3 nucleotide sequence: TGTGCCAGCAGCCCAACCGCCCGGGCTTGGACTGAAGCTTTCTTT. It encodes CASSPTARAWTEAFF.

Of note for this clone: A junction boundary mismatches the germline segment, possibly from a read error. The chain combines TRBV7-9 with TRBJ2-1; TRBD1 matches 8 bases. CDR3 length: 13 amino acids. Germline lookup yields CDR1 SEHNR and CDR2 FQNEAQ (reference sequence). The CDR3 sequence is CASSKGQGLEQFF. In nucleotides, the CDR3 is TGCGCCAGCAGCAAAGGACAGGGCTTAGAGCAGTTCTTC.

The V call is TRBV4-2, the J call TRBJ2-5; 7 bases match TRBD1. Trimming took 4 bases from V and 1 from J; bases not matched to a gene: 3. The CDR3 runs 14 residues. Germline V CDR1 and CDR2: LGHNA, YNFKEQ. The CDR3 DNA sequence: TGTGCCAGCAGCCGAGGGGGCACCCAAGAGACCCAGTACTTC. Protein sequence: CASSRGGTQETQYF.

This clone was observed a few times. The V gene is TRBV9, the J gene TRBJ2-1; 9 nucleotides line up with TRBD2. The trim removed 3 bases at V and 5 bases at J, leaving 0 bases unmatched. This CDR3 region has 13 residues. Looked up from germline, CDR1 is SGDLS and CDR2 is YYNGEE. The CDR3 region is CASSGGRDNEQFF. The CDR3 bases are TGTGCCAGCAGCGGCGGGAGGGACAATGAGCAGTTCTTC.

V and J are TRBV9 and TRBJ2-4; D might be TRBD1 (7 bases). The germline gives CDR1 SGDLS, CDR2 YYNGEE. The CDR3 is 15 amino acids. V lost 0 bases and J 8 bases, leaving 15 bases between the germline ends. The CDR3 loop reads CASSVGPTGEDIQYF. CDR3 bases: TGTGCCAGCAGCGTAGGCCCAACAGGGGAGGACATTCAGTACTTC. Full variable domain (missing parts from reference TRBV9 and TRBJ2-4): DSGVTQTPKHLITATGQRVTLRCSPRSGDLSVYWYQQSLDQGLQFLIQYYNGEERAKGNILERFSAQQFPDLHSELNLSSLELGDSALYFCASSVGPTGEDIQYFGAGTRLSVL.

In its sample, this clone was seen a few times. The gene calls are TRBV19 and TRBJ2-1; 14 nucleotides match TRBD2. V trimming: 6 bases; J trimming: 9 bases; junction bases outside the gene matches: 13. Germline assignment: CDR1 LNHDA and CDR2 SQIVND (reference sequence). There are 17 residues in the CDR3. The CDR3 is CASSLKVWTSGRSEQFF. In DNA form, the CDR3 reads TGTGCCAGTAGCCTTAAAGTCTGGACTAGCGGGAGGAGTGAGCAGTTCTTC.

This clone was seen only a few times. The chain employs TRBV10-3 and TRBJ2-5, with a weak D call TRBD1 (5 bases). There are 14 residues in the CDR3. Germline V gene lookup returns CDR1 ENHRY and CDR2 SYGVKD. The V and J ends lost 4 bases and 1 base respectively, with 10 bases between them. This CDR3 reads CAISGRGSQETQYF. The CDR3 coding sequence is TGTGCCATCAGTGGAAGGGGTAGCCAAGAGACCCAGTACTTC.

V and J are TRBV4-3 and TRBJ2-7; possibly TRBD1 for D (6 bases). V gave up 5 bases and J gave up 0 bases, with 14 bases separating them. This CDR3 spans 15 amino acids. CDR1 LGHNA and CDR2 YSLEER come from the germline V gene. This chain's CDR3 is CASSYNRDNSYEQYF. CDR3 nucleotides: TGCGCCAGCAGCTACAACCGGGACAACTCCTACGAGCAGTACTTC.

This clone appeared a few times. The gene calls are TRBV18 and TRBJ2-5; D call uncertain. Germline V gives CDR1 KGHSH, CDR2 LQKENI. V was clipped by 3 bases and J by 3 bases, with 8 bases between them. This CDR3 spans 13 amino acids. DNA of the CDR3: TGTGCCAGCTCACCTCGGGCAGAAGAGACCCAGTACTTC. Translated: CASSPRAEETQYF.

Comment on this clone: The junction shows a germline mismatch at one end, possibly a read error. The chain carries TRBV6-6 and TRBJ1-2, with D possibly matching TRBD1 (6 bases). The V gene's germline CDR1 is MNHNY and CDR2 SVGAGI (reference sequence). The CDR3 contains 14 residues. The CDR3 nucleotides are TGTGCCATCAGTGGCACAGGGAAAAACTATGGCTACACCTTC. Translated: CAISGTGKNYGYTF.

Here the CDR3 DNA reads TGTGCCAGCAGCTTACCAAAGGCCCTAGCCAAAAACATTCAGTACTTC. It translates to CASSLPKALAKNIQYF. The V call is TRBV7-2, the J call TRBJ2-4; D gene unclear. The V gene lost 2 bases and the J gene lost 0 bases, with 11 bases spanning the gap. Germline V lookup: CDR1 SGHTA, CDR2 FQGNSA. This CDR3 has 16 amino acids.

This clone was picked up a small number of times. The chain links TRBV18 to TRBJ1-5, with 7 bases identical to TRBD1. V shed 1 base, J shed 2 bases, and the junction held 5 bases outside the gene matches. The CDR3 contains 16 residues. The germline gives CDR1 KGHSH, CDR2 LQKENI. The chain's CDR3 is CASSPQGAAGNQPQHF. The CDR3 DNA reads as TGTGCCAGCTCACCACAGGGGGCCGCGGGCAATCAGCCCCAGCATTTT.

There are a few counts of this clone. The chain has TRBV9 and TRBJ2-2; D is possibly TRBD1 or TRBD2 (6 bases each). V lost 3 bases and J 4 bases, leaving 16 bases between the germline ends. The germline gives CDR1 SGDLS, CDR2 YYNGEE. The CDR3 contains 16 residues. Here the CDR3 DNA reads TGTGCCAGCAGCGCCCAATCCGGGGGCCGCACCGGGGAGCTGTTTTTT. Amino acid sequence: CASSAQSGGRTGELFF.

This clone was observed a few times. CDR3 region: CASSRLRLGERDIQYF. In DNA form, the CDR3 reads TGTGCCAGCAGCCGTTTGAGGCTCGGGGAACGGGACATTCAGTACTTC. This sequence joins TRBV7-9 and TRBJ2-4, with D possibly being TRBD2 (5 bases). Germline CDR1 and CDR2: SEHNR and FQNEAQ (reference sequence). The CDR3 loop spans 16 amino acids. V lost 5 bases and J 8 bases, leaving 22 bases between the germline ends.

This clone has at least ten counts. This CDR3 is CASSRDRAQPQHF. In DNA, the CDR3 is TGTGCCAGCAGCCGCGACAGGGCCCAGCCCCAGCATTTT. The rearrangement joins TRBV11-2 to TRBJ1-5, with TRBD1 matching 7 bases. This CDR3 has 13 amino acids. V was pared by 5 bases and J by 7 bases, with 5 bases of the junction left unmatched. Germline V lookup: CDR1 SGHAT, CDR2 FQNNGV.